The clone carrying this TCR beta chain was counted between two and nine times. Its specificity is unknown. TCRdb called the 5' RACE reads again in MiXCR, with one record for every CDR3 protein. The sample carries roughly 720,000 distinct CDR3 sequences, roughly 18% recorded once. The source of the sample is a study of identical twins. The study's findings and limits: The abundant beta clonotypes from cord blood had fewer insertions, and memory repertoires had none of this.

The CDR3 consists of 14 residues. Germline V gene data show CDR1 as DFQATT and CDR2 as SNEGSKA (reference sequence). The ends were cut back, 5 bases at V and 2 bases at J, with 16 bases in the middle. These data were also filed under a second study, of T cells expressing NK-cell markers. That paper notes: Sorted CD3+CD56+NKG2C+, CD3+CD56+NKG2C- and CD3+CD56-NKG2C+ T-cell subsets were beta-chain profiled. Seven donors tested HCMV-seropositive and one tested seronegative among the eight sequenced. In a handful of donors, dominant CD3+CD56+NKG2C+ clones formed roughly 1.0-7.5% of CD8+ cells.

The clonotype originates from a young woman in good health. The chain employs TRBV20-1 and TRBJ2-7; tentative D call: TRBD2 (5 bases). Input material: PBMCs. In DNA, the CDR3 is TGCAGTGCTGGAGGAGTGGCCGAGACCTACGAGCAGTACTTC. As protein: CSAGGVAETYEQYF.